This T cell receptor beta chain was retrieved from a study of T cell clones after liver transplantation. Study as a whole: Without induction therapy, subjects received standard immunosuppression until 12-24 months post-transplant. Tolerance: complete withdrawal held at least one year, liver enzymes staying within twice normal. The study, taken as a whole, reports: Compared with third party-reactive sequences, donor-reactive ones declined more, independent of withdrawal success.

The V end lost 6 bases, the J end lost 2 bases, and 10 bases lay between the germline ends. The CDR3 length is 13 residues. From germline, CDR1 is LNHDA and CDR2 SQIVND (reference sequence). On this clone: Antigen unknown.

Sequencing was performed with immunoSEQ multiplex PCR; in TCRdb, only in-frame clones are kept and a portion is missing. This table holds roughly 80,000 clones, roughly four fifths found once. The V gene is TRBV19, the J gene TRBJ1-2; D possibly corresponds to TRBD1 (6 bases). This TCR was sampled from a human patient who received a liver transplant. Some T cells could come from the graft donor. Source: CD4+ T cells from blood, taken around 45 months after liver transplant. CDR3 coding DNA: TGTGCCAGTAGGGCACAGGGAAACTATGGCTACACCTTC. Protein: CASRAQGNYGYTF.